A selection of T cell receptor beta chains follows, all from one sample in a study of cytomegalovirus exposure and HLA in healthy donors. Data came from immunoSEQ multiplex PCR; TCRdb stores just in-frame clones and leaves some out. The sample includes some 120,000 clones, roughly two thirds of them seen just once. The specimen was PBMCs. All receptors derive from a man between 25 and 39 years old in good health and CMV-seropositive. Each CDR3 is given with its conserved first and last residue. The D gene is left open where the match is weak. Expanded clones are given a class, and other clones once, few, many or no size at all.

v_gene: TRBV19; abundance: NA; j_gene: TRBJ2-1; d_gene: NA; CDR3nt: TGTGCCAGTAGTATCTTTCCCCACAATGAGCAGTTCTTC; CDR3aa: CASSIFPHNEQFF
v_gene: TRBV5-8; abundance: NA; j_gene: TRBJ2-7; d_gene: NA; CDR3nt: TGTGCCAGCATCAAATTCATGGGGGCCGGGACCGACGCCGACGAGCAGTACTTC; CDR3aa: CASIKFMGAGTDADEQYF
v_gene: TRBV25-1; abundance: NA; j_gene: TRBJ2-4; d_gene: NA; CDR3nt: TGTGCCAGCAGTACACTTAGCGGAGGGGGGGGAAACATTCAGTACTTC; CDR3aa: CASSTLSGGGGNIQYF
v_gene: TRBV5-1; abundance: NA; j_gene: TRBJ2-7; d_gene: TRBD1; CDR3nt: TGCGCCAGCAGCGGGGCGACAGGGGGAATCTCCTACGAGCAGTACTTC; CDR3aa: CASSGATGGISYEQYF
v_gene: TRBV7-9; abundance: NA; j_gene: TRBJ1-1; d_gene: NA; CDR3nt: TGTGCCAGCAGCTTTTCGCAGACTATCACTGAAGCTTTCTTT; CDR3aa: CASSFSQTITEAFF
v_gene: TRBV6-5; abundance: NA; j_gene: TRBJ2-7; d_gene: NA; CDR3nt: TGTGCCACCGCGGCCTACTCCTACGAGCAGTACTTC; CDR3aa: CATAAYSYEQYF
v_gene: TRBV10-3; abundance: few; j_gene: TRBJ1-2; d_gene: NA; CDR3nt: TGTGCCATCAGTGAGGCTCCGGGGGGGGGCTATGGCTACACCTTC; CDR3aa: CAISEAPGGGYGYTF
v_gene: TRBV9; abundance: NA; j_gene: TRBJ2-1; d_gene: TRBD2; CDR3nt: TGTGCCAGCACAACTAGCGGTTCCTACAATGAGCAGTTCTTC; CDR3aa: CASTTSGSYNEQFF
v_gene: TRBV6-5; abundance: NA; j_gene: TRBJ2-3; d_gene: TRBD2; CDR3nt: TGTGCCAGCAGTTCTCTAGCGGGAGGTACGGATACGCAGTATTTT; CDR3aa: CASSSLAGGTDTQYF
v_gene: TRBV7-8; abundance: NA; j_gene: TRBJ1-5; d_gene: TRBD1; CDR3nt: TGTGCCAGCAGCGAGAGACGGGACAGGAGCAATCAGCCCCAGCATTTT; CDR3aa: CASSERRDRSNQPQHF
v_gene: TRBV5-4; abundance: NA; j_gene: TRBJ2-3; d_gene: NA; CDR3nt: TGTGCCAGCAGGGGCCGAGGGCATGGCACAGATACGCAGTATTTT; CDR3aa: CASRGRGHGTDTQYF
v_gene: TRBV5-4; abundance: NA; j_gene: TRBJ1-4; d_gene: NA; CDR3nt: TGTGCCAGCAGCTTGCGACAGGAAGCTTACAGAGAAAAACTGTTTTTT; CDR3aa: CASSLRQEAYREKLFF
v_gene: TRBV27; abundance: NA; j_gene: TRBJ2-1; d_gene: NA; CDR3nt: TGTGCCAGCAGTTTATCATCATGGGCCCCGAGCTCCTACAATGAGCAGTTCTTC; CDR3aa: CASSLSSWAPSSYNEQFF
v_gene: TRBV10-2; abundance: NA; j_gene: TRBJ1-1; d_gene: TRBD1; CDR3nt: TGCGCCAGCAGGCCACCCGGGACAGGGCACACTGAAGCTTTCTTT; CDR3aa: CASRPPGTGHTEAFF
v_gene: TRBV18; abundance: NA; j_gene: TRBJ2-2; d_gene: TRBD2; CDR3nt: TGTGCCAGCTCACCACTAGCGGGAGAAAACACCGGGGAGCTGTTTTTT; CDR3aa: CASSPLAGENTGELFF
v_gene: TRBV2; abundance: NA; j_gene: TRBJ2-7; d_gene: TRBD1; CDR3nt: TGTGCCAGCAGTGGGGACAGACACTACGAGCAGTACTTC; CDR3aa: CASSGDRHYEQYF
v_gene: TRBV2; abundance: NA; j_gene: TRBJ1-1; d_gene: TRBD1; CDR3nt: TGTGCCAGCAGTGACGGGACAGACACTGAAGCTTTCTTT; CDR3aa: CASSDGTDTEAFF
v_gene: TRBV4-1; abundance: NA; j_gene: TRBJ1-1; d_gene: TRBD1; CDR3nt: TGCGCCAGCAGCCAGGCAGGGGGGCAGAACACTGAAGCTTTCTTT; CDR3aa: CASSQAGGQNTEAFF
v_gene: TRBV5-4; abundance: NA; j_gene: TRBJ1-3; d_gene: TRBD1; CDR3nt: TGTGCCAGCAGGGCGGACAGGGGGACCATATATTTT; CDR3aa: CASRADRGTIYF
v_gene: TRBV4-2; abundance: NA; j_gene: TRBJ1-2; d_gene: NA; CDR3nt: TGTGCCAGCAGCCAAGATGGGACCCGGGGGGATGGCTACACCTTC; CDR3aa: CASSQDGTRGDGYTF
v_gene: TRBV5-1; abundance: NA; j_gene: TRBJ2-5; d_gene: NA; CDR3nt: TGCGCCAGCAGCCCCCGGCAAGAGACCCAGTACTTC; CDR3aa: CASSPRQETQYF
v_gene: TRBV5-4; abundance: NA; j_gene: TRBJ1-1; d_gene: NA; CDR3nt: TGTGCCAGCAGTTTAGACTTGCACACTGAAGCTTTCTTT; CDR3aa: CASSLDLHTEAFF
v_gene: TRBV11-2; abundance: NA; j_gene: TRBJ2-1; d_gene: NA; CDR3nt: TGTGCCAGCAGCCATCGCGGCCTCTACAATGAGCAGTTCTTC; CDR3aa: CASSHRGLYNEQFF
v_gene: TRBV5-6; abundance: NA; j_gene: TRBJ2-7; d_gene: TRBD1; CDR3nt: TGTGCCAGCAGCTTGGAGTTGGCAGGGGGCTTCTACGAGCAGTACTTC; CDR3aa: CASSLELAGGFYEQYF
v_gene: TRBV15; abundance: NA; j_gene: TRBJ2-5; d_gene: TRBD2; CDR3nt: TGTGCCACCAGCAGAGATCCCACTAGCGGGAAAGAGACCCAGTACTTC; CDR3aa: CATSRDPTSGKETQYF
v_gene: TRBV6-6; abundance: few; j_gene: TRBJ2-3; d_gene: NA; CDR3nt: TGTGCCAGCAGTTACGAGGTAGCGGCAGATACGCAGTATTTT; CDR3aa: CASSYEVAADTQYF
v_gene: TRBV7-8; abundance: NA; j_gene: TRBJ2-3; d_gene: NA; CDR3nt: TGTGCCAGCAGTCTAAACAGGGCATCTAGCACAGATACGCAGTATTTT; CDR3aa: CASSLNRASSTDTQYF
v_gene: TRBV5-1; abundance: NA; j_gene: TRBJ1-4; d_gene: NA; CDR3nt: TGCGCCAGCAGCTTTATAACAGGGACTAATGAAAAACTGTTTTTT; CDR3aa: CASSFITGTNEKLFF
v_gene: TRBV11-3; abundance: NA; j_gene: TRBJ2-7; d_gene: TRBD1; CDR3nt: TGTGCCAGCAGCTTAGGGACAGGGGTCTCCTACGAGCAGTACTTC; CDR3aa: CASSLGTGVSYEQYF
v_gene: TRBV5-1; abundance: once; j_gene: TRBJ1-2; d_gene: NA; CDR3nt: TGCGCCAGCAGCCCCGGACAAGTTAACTATGGCTACACCTTC; CDR3aa: CASSPGQVNYGYTF
v_gene: TRBV5-6; abundance: NA; j_gene: TRBJ2-2; d_gene: TRBD2; CDR3nt: TGTGCCAGCAGCTCGGTTACTAGCGGGAGGAACACCGGGGAGCTGTTTTTT; CDR3aa: CASSSVTSGRNTGELFF
v_gene: TRBV6-1; abundance: NA; j_gene: TRBJ2-7; d_gene: TRBD2; CDR3nt: TGTGCCAGCAGGACTCTAGCGGTGACTTCCTACGAGCAGTACTTC; CDR3aa: CASRTLAVTSYEQYF
v_gene: TRBV14; abundance: NA; j_gene: TRBJ1-2; d_gene: NA; CDR3nt: TGTGCCAGCAGCCAGTCAGGGGTTCATGGCTACACCTTC; CDR3aa: CASSQSGVHGYTF
v_gene: TRBV11-2; abundance: NA; j_gene: TRBJ2-3; d_gene: NA; CDR3nt: TGTGCCAGCAGCTTAGAGCCGGGACTCGGAACGCAGTATTTT; CDR3aa: CASSLEPGLGTQYF
v_gene: TRBV5-1; abundance: few; j_gene: TRBJ1-1; d_gene: TRBD1; CDR3nt: TGCGCCAGCAGCCGCCTACAGGGGGCGAACACTGAAGCTTTCTTT; CDR3aa: CASSRLQGANTEAFF
v_gene: TRBV28; abundance: NA; j_gene: TRBJ2-3; d_gene: NA; CDR3nt: TGTGCCAGCAGTTTAAGGCAGGGAAACACAGATACGCAGTATTTT; CDR3aa: CASSLRQGNTDTQYF
v_gene: TRBV5-1; abundance: NA; j_gene: TRBJ1-2; d_gene: TRBD1; CDR3nt: TGCGCCAGCAGCTTAAGGACAGGGGCCGCGCCGTCTAACTATGGCTACACCTTC; CDR3aa: CASSLRTGAAPSNYGYTF
v_gene: TRBV5-6; abundance: few; j_gene: TRBJ2-7; d_gene: TRBD2; CDR3nt: TGTGCCAGCAGCTTGGCGCTAACTAGCGGGGGCTTCCCCTACGAGCAGTACTTC; CDR3aa: CASSLALTSGGFPYEQYF
v_gene: TRBV30; abundance: NA; j_gene: TRBJ2-7; d_gene: NA; CDR3nt: TGTGCCTGGAGTGTAGGAGGAAACTCCTACGAGCAGTACTTC; CDR3aa: CAWSVGGNSYEQYF
v_gene: TRBV21-1; abundance: NA; j_gene: TRBJ1-2; d_gene: NA; CDR3nt: NA; CDR3aa: CASSYAFGPGNYGYTF
v_gene: TRBV28; abundance: NA; j_gene: TRBJ2-7; d_gene: TRBD2; CDR3nt: TGTGCCAGCAGTATTAGCGGGAGTGGTTACGAGCAGTACTTC; CDR3aa: CASSISGSGYEQYF
v_gene: TRBV28; abundance: few; j_gene: TRBJ2-1; d_gene: NA; CDR3nt: TGTGCCAGCAGTTTGGACCGACAGGCCTACTCCTACAATGAGCAGTTCTTC; CDR3aa: CASSLDRQAYSYNEQFF
v_gene: TRBV7-6; abundance: NA; j_gene: TRBJ1-1; d_gene: TRBD1; CDR3nt: TGTGCCAGCAGCCCCGCCCGACAGGGTCTGGCTTTCTTT; CDR3aa: CASSPARQGLAFF
v_gene: TRBV6-4; abundance: NA; j_gene: TRBJ2-1; d_gene: TRBD1; CDR3nt: TGTGCCAGCAGTGCGACCTACAGGGGCAATGAGCAGTTCTTC; CDR3aa: CASSATYRGNEQFF
v_gene: TRBV6-1; abundance: NA; j_gene: TRBJ1-1; d_gene: NA; CDR3nt: TGTGCCAGCAGTGAAGCAGAGGCGGTGATGAACACTGAAGCTTTCTTT; CDR3aa: CASSEAEAVMNTEAFF
v_gene: TRBV7-9; abundance: NA; j_gene: TRBJ1-4; d_gene: NA; CDR3nt: TGTGCCAGCAGCTTAGACGAGAGGCAGTCCTCAACTAATGAAAAACTGTTTTTT; CDR3aa: CASSLDERQSSTNEKLFF